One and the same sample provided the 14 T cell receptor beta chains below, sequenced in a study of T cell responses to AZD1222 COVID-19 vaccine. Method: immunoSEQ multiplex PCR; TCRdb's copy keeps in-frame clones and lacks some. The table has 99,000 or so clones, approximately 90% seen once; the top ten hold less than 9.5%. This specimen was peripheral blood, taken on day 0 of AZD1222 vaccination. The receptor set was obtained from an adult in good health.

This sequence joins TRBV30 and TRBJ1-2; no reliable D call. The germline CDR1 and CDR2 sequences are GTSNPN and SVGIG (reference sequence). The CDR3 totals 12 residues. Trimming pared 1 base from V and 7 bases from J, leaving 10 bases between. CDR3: CAWSESMGGYTF. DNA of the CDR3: TGTGCCTGGAGTGAGTCTATGGGTGGCTACACCTTC.

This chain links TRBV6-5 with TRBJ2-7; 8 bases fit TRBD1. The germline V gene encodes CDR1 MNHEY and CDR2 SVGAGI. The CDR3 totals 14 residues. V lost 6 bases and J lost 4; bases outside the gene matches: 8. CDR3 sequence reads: CASSLDRGWYEQYF. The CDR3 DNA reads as TGTGCCAGCAGCCTCGACAGGGGTTGGTACGAGCAGTACTTC.

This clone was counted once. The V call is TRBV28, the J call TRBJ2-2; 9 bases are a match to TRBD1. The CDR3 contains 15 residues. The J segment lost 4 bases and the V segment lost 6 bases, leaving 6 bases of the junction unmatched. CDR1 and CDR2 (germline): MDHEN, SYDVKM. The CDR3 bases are TGTGCCAGCAGGTACAGGGGGCTCTCCACCGGGGAGCTGTTTTTT. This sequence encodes CASRYRGLSTGELFF.

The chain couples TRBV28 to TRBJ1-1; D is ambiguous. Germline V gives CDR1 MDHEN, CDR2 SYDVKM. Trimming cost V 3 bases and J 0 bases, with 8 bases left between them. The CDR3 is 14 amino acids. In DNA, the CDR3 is TGTGCCAGCAGTTTTTCCGGGATGAACACTGAAGCTTTCTTT. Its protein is CASSFSGMNTEAFF.

CDR3 nucleotide sequence: TGCGCCAGCAGGGAATCGAACAATGAGCAGTTCTTC. The encoded protein is CASRESNNEQFF. This chain joins TRBV5-1 and TRBJ2-1; D not resolved. Trimming took off 5 bases at V and 5 bases at J, with 8 bases between the two ends. The CDR3 totals 12 residues. Per the germline V gene, CDR1 is SGHRS and CDR2 is YFSETQ.

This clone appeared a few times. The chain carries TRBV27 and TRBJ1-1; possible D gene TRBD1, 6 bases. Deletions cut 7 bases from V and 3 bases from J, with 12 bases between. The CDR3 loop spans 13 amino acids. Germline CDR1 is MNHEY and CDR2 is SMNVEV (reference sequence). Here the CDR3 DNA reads TGTGCCAGCACCTCCTACAGGGACACTGAAGCTTTCTTT. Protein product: CASTSYRDTEAFF.

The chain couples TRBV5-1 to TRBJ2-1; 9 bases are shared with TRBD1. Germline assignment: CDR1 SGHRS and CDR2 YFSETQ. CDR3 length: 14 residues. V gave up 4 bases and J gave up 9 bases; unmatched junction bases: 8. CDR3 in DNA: TGCGCCAGCAGCCCAGGACAGGGGAGGGCTGAGCAGTTCTTC. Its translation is CASSPGQGRAEQFF.

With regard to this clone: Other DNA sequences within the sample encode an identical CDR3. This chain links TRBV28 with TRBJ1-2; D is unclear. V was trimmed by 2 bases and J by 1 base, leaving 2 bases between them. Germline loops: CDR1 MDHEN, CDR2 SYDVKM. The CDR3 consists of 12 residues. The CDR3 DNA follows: TGTGCCAGCAGTTTAAGTAACTATGGCTACACCTTC. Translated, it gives CASSLSNYGYTF.

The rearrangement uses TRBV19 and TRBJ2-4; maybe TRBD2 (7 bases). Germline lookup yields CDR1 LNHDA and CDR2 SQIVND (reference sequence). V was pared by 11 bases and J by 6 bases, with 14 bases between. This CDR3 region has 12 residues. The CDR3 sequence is CAVGGQGNIQYF. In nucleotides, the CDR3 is TGTGCCGTGGGGGGGCAGGGAAACATTCAGTACTTC.

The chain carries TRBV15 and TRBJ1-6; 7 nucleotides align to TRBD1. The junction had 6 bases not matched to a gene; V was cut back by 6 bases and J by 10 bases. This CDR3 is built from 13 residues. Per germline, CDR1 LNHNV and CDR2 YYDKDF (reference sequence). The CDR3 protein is CATRTGIGSPLHF. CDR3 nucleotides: TGTGCCACCAGGACAGGGATAGGGTCACCCCTCCACTTT.

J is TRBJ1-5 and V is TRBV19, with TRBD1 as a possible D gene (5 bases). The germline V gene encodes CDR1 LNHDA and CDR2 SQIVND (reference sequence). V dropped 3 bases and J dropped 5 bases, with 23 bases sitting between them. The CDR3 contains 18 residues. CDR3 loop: CASSIKGTLGFDDQPQHF. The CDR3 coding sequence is TGTGCCAGTAGTATCAAGGGGACCCTGGGGTTCGATGATCAGCCCCAGCATTTT.

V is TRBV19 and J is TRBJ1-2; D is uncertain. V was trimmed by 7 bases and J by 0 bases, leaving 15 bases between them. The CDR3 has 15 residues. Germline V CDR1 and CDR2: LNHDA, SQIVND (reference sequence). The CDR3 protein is CASIVTARANYGYTF. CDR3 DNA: TGTGCCAGTATCGTTACAGCCAGAGCTAACTATGGCTACACCTTC.

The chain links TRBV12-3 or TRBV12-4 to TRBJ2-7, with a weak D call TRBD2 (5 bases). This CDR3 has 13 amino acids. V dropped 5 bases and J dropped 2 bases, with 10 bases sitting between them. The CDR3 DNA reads TGTGCCAGCAGTGAGGGTTCAACCTACGAGCAGTACTTC. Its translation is CASSEGSTYEQYF.

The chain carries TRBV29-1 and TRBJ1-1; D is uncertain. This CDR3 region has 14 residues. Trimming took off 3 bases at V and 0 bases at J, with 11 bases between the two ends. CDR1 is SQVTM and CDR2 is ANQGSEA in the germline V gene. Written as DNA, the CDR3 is TGCAGCGTTGATACCGCCAACATGAACACTGAAGCTTTCTTT. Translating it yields CSVDTANMNTEAFF.